A few counts support the clone carrying this T cell receptor beta chain. This entry belongs to a study of shared clonotypes between healthy human individuals. Using immunoSEQ multiplex PCR, the repertoire was profiled, and TCRdb retains in-frame clones only, with some absent. The sample records hundreds of thousands of clones, around 72% being singletons. This CDR3 is 15 amino acids long. Trimming took off 2 bases at V and 2 bases at J, with 7 bases between the two ends. Germline assignment: CDR1 SGHTA and CDR2 FQGTGA. The sample comprised memory CD4+ T cells sorted from blood. Noted subset: CD45RA-negative fraction. The chain is built from TRBV7-3 and TRBJ2-6, with TRBD1 as a possible D gene (5 bases). The sequence came from a young woman in good health. DNA of the CDR3: TGTGCCAGCAGCTTACAGGGTGCTGGGGCCAACGTCCTGACTTTC. This codes for CASSLQGAGANVLTF.